This TCR beta chain was retrieved from a study of memory B cells and T cells in multiple sclerosis. Findings and caveats of the study: Clone-set sizes differed between compartments, so shared clonotype counts needed normalization.

CFSE-dim autoproliferating and CFSE-high non-proliferating T cells from unstimulated culture were sequenced separately. Replicate wells were pooled after more than 6 days of stimulus-free culture of roughly 5x10^7 CFSE-labeled PBMCs. V was shortened by 7 bases and J by 1 base, with 14 bases between the two germline ends. CDR1 is SGHRS and CDR2 is YFSETQ in the germline V gene. The CDR3 totals 14 residues. Here immunoSEQ multiplex PCR was the method, and the copy in TCRdb shows in-frame clones only, minus some. The sample lists approximately 32,000 clones; roughly 83% were seen once. About this clone itself: What it recognizes is unknown.

The receptor comes from a human donor with multiple sclerosis. This chain connects TRBV5-1 to TRBJ1-1, with a tentative D call TRBD1 (6 bases). Sample: PBMCs from blood kept in culture. The chain's CDR3 is CASLSGGGNTEAFF. The CDR3 DNA sequence: TGCGCCAGCCTCTCGGGGGGCGGGAACACTGAAGCTTTCTTT.